Each of the 20 T cell receptor beta chains below was sequenced from the same sample in a study of T cells in Graves' hyperthyroidism and ophthalmopathy. Amplified regions were TCR beta CDR3 sequences from RNA transcripts. The study used the HTBI primer set for a first-round RT-PCR of the TCR CDR3. TCRdb used MiXCR to reprocess the multiplex PCR reads, holding one entry per CDR3 protein. This repertoire shows some 800,000 distinct CDR3 sequences, 35% to 40% found once; its top ten account for 8% to 9%. The sequenced material came from blood. Receptors originate from a man aged 18 to 30 with Graves' hyperthyroidism.

This clonotype was detected many times. The chain combines TRBV2 with TRBJ2-7, with a possible D match to TRBD2 (6 bases). CDR1 is SNHLY, CDR2 FYNNEI, per germline. Trimming took off 7 bases at V and 2 bases at J, with 9 bases between the two ends. This CDR3 region has 12 residues. The CDR3, as DNA: TGTGCCAGCATCGGAGGGACCTACGAGCAGTACTTC. As protein: CASIGGTYEQYF.

This clonotype was recorded a few times. The CDR3: CASSEWVGNYGYTF. The CDR3 DNA is TGTGCCAGCAGTGAATGGGTCGGTAACTATGGCTACACCTTC. V gene TRBV6-5 combines with J gene TRBJ1-2; D uncertain. CDR1 is MNHEY and CDR2 is SVGAGI in the germline V gene. This CDR3 has 14 residues. Trimming left V 5 bases short and J 1 base short, with 11 bases between.

This clonotype was observed many times. The rearrangement links TRBV2 to TRBJ2-2; D possibly corresponds to TRBD1 (6 bases). The germline CDR1 and CDR2 sequences are SNHLY and FYNNEI. Trimming removed 0 bases from V and 8 bases from J, with 10 bases in between. This CDR3 has 14 amino acids. The CDR3 region is CASSEAGGVGELFF. The DNA of the CDR3 is TGTGCCAGCAGTGAAGCAGGGGGAGTGGGGGAGCTGTTTTTT.

This chain uses TRBV9 with TRBJ1-6; no firm D call. V was shortened by 6 bases and J by 0 bases, with 13 bases between the two germline ends. In germline, CDR1 is SGDLS, CDR2 YYNGEE. The CDR3 has 16 amino acids. The CDR3, as DNA: TGTGCCAGCATCCCCCCCGGGAGCTCCTATAATTCACCCCTCCACTTT. Its protein product is CASIPPGSSYNSPLHF.

This clonotype has at least ten counts. The CDR3 is CASSARDYYGYTF. DNA of the CDR3: TGTGCCAGCAGCGCCAGGGATTACTATGGCTACACCTTC. V usage is TRBV7-9 and J usage is TRBJ1-2; D perhaps matches TRBD1 (5 bases). The V gene's germline CDR1 is SEHNR and CDR2 FQNEAQ (reference sequence). This CDR3 spans 13 amino acids. V was clipped by 5 bases and J by 3 bases, with 10 bases between them.

This clonotype was counted between two and nine times. The V gene is TRBV10-3, the J gene TRBJ2-3; the D gene is possibly TRBD2 (5 bases). CDR1 ENHRY and CDR2 SYGVKD come from the germline V gene. The CDR3 runs 14 residues. V dropped 4 bases and J dropped 5 bases, with 13 bases sitting between them. The CDR3 here is CAISALPRGDTQYF. Here the CDR3 DNA reads TGTGCCATCAGTGCCCTCCCACGGGGAGATACGCAGTATTTT.

Only a few counts were recorded for this clonotype. This sequence joins TRBV6-5 and TRBJ1-1; D gene unclear. V lost 7 bases and J lost 9, with 15 bases in between. The CDR3 spans 12 residues. Germline CDR1 and CDR2: MNHEY and SVGAGI. The CDR3 loop reads CASTRTGHQAFF. The CDR3 coding sequence is TGTGCCAGCACCCGGACCGGCCATCAAGCTTTCTTT.

This clonotype has at least ten counts. The rearrangement links TRBV5-1 to TRBJ2-6, with D hard to call. The V gene's germline CDR1 is SGHRS and CDR2 YFSETQ. V was cut by 0 bases and J by 9 bases, with 7 bases left in between. This CDR3 region has 13 residues. Written as DNA, the CDR3 is TGCGCCAGCAGCTTGGCCGTGTTCAACGTCCTGACTTTC. Translating it yields CASSLAVFNVLTF.

This clonotype has at least ten counts. V and J are TRBV20-1 and TRBJ2-7; 9 nucleotides agree with TRBD1. With 6 bases clipped from V and 3 bases from J, the junction kept 6 bases outside the gene matches. Germline V gene lookup returns CDR1 DFQATT and CDR2 SNEGSKA (reference sequence). This CDR3 is built from 13 residues. The CDR3 spells CSATGTGNYEQYF. The CDR3 region has the DNA TGCAGTGCAACCGGGACAGGGAACTACGAGCAGTACTTC.

The table lists this clonotype with many counts. The CDR3 coding sequence is TGCAGCGTTGAAGATCTGGCCTACGAGCAGTACTTC. As protein: CSVEDLAYEQYF. The chain carries TRBV29-1 and TRBJ2-7, with D unresolved. Per the germline V gene, CDR1 is SQVTM and CDR2 is ANQGSEA. Trimming removed 0 bases at V and 2 bases at J, with 5 bases between. This CDR3 comprises 12 residues.

This chain uses TRBV7-9 with TRBJ1-4; no firm D call. V shed 5 bases and J shed 8 bases, with 12 bases lying between them. The V gene's germline CDR1 is SEHNR and CDR2 FQNEAQ (reference sequence). The CDR3 consists of 13 residues. CDR3 sequence (DNA): TGTGCCAGCAGCACCTTTTCAGGAGAAAAACTGTTTTTT. It is translated as CASSTFSGEKLFF.

This clonotype was observed a few times. The chain links TRBV5-1 to TRBJ2-5; 7 nucleotides align to TRBD1. The germline V gene has CDR1 SGHRS and CDR2 YFSETQ. J was trimmed by 5 bases and V by 0 bases; bases with no gene match: 7. The CDR3 is 15 amino acids. CDR3 residues: CASSLGGQPSETQYF. The DNA of the CDR3 is TGCGCCAGCAGCTTGGGGGGACAGCCCTCGGAGACCCAGTACTTC.

This rearrangement joins TRBV5-1 to TRBJ2-2; TRBD1 is a possible D gene (7 bases). Germline V gene sequence: CDR1 SGHRS, CDR2 YFSETQ. The CDR3 runs 16 residues. V gave up 4 bases and J gave up 5 bases, with 18 bases separating them. In DNA, the CDR3 is TGCGCCAGCAGCCTACAGGGGAGGCGGATGACCGGGGAGCTGTTTTTT. Protein product: CASSLQGRRMTGELFF.

As regards this clonotype: Being one base from a much bigger clone, this may be a read error. This chain joins TRBV10-3 and TRBJ1-2; D ambiguous. This CDR3 has 13 residues. Deletions cut 9 bases from V and 4 bases from J, with 15 bases between. The germline V gene has CDR1 ENHRY and CDR2 SYGVKD. The CDR3 sequence: CAMGTTDFYGYTF. DNA of the CDR3: TGTGCCATGGGTACGACGGACTTCTATGGCTACACCTTC.

The CDR3 protein is CASSLARQGVPEAFF. The DNA for the CDR3 is TGTGCCAGCAGCTTGGCCAGACAGGGAGTCCCTGAAGCTTTCTTT. The V and J genes are TRBV5-6 and TRBJ1-1, with 7 bases identical to TRBD1. CDR1 and CDR2 from the germline V gene are SGHDT and YYEEEE. The CDR3 covers 15 residues. V shed 0 bases, J shed 6 bases, and the junction held 8 bases outside the gene matches.

This clonotype was seen a handful of times. The chain employs TRBV12-3 or TRBV12-4 and TRBJ2-7; 10 nucleotides match TRBD1. This CDR3 region has 12 residues. V lost 6 bases and J lost 6; bases outside the gene matches: 2. The CDR3 DNA reads TGTGCCAGCAGGACAGGGGGCACCGAGCAGTACTTC. Amino acids: CASRTGGTEQYF.

This rearrangement joins TRBV29-1 to TRBJ2-7; D gene ambiguous. The CDR3 length is 11 residues. Germline CDR1 and CDR2: SQVTM and ANQGSEA. V dropped 8 bases and J dropped 3 bases, with 11 bases sitting between them. In nucleotides, the CDR3 is TGCAGCTTGGGTGGGTTCTACGAGCAGTACTTC. Translating gives CSLGGFYEQYF.

The sample holds many counts of this clonotype. The chain employs TRBV10-2 and TRBJ1-1; no firm D call. The V end was cut by 6 bases, the J end by 5 bases, with 13 bases between. The CDR3 loop spans 13 amino acids. The germline CDR1 and CDR2 sequences are WSHSY and SAAADI. CDR3 residues: CASSSSVETEAFF. CDR3 bases: TGCGCCAGCAGCTCCAGCGTTGAGACTGAAGCTTTCTTT.

This clonotype was detected ten times or more. This chain joins TRBV14 and TRBJ2-2; no reliable D call. There are 12 residues in the CDR3. Germline CDR1 reads SGHDN; CDR2 reads FVKESK. Trimming cost V 4 bases and J 7 bases, with 7 bases left between them. CDR3 sequence: CASSLSLGELFF. As DNA, the CDR3 is TGTGCCAGCAGCCTGAGTCTCGGGGAGCTGTTTTTT.

V usage is TRBV29-1 and J usage is TRBJ1-5; 7 positions match TRBD1. CDR3 size: 13 residues. V gave up 6 bases and J gave up 11 bases; unmatched junction bases: 13. The V gene's germline CDR1 is SQVTM and CDR2 ANQGSEA. CDR3 loop: CSVVDRAWETQHF. CDR3 in DNA: TGCAGCGTGGTTGACAGGGCTTGGGAGACCCAGCATTTT. Using reference TRBV29-1 and TRBJ1-5 for the parts outside the CDR3, the full variable domain is SAVISQKPSRDICQRGTSLTIQCQVDSQVTMMFWYRQQPGQSLTLIATANQGSEATYESGFVIDKFPISRPNLTFSTLTVSNMSPEDSSIYLCSVVDRAWETQHFGDGTRLSIL.